Sequencing of this T cell receptor (beta chain) was carried out in a study of T cell changes during pregnancy in multiple sclerosis. This CDR3 spans 14 amino acids. Per germline, CDR1 LNHDA and CDR2 SQIVND (reference sequence). V was clipped by 5 bases and J by 6 bases; unmatched bases: 9. The protocol was immunoSEQ multiplex PCR, while the TCRdb copy is restricted to in-frame clones and leaves out a portion. Here the sample spans under 80,000 clones, roughly 94% being singletons. The origin of this receptor is a female donor with multiple sclerosis, enrolled in a pregnancy study. This material consisted of peripheral blood, taken in the third trimester of pregnancy. This chain uses TRBV19 with TRBJ2-7, with 8 bases aligning to TRBD1. CDR3 coding DNA: TGTGCCAGTAGTTCGGCACAGGGGGTGTCCGAGCAGTACTTC. Translation: CASSSAQGVSEQYF.